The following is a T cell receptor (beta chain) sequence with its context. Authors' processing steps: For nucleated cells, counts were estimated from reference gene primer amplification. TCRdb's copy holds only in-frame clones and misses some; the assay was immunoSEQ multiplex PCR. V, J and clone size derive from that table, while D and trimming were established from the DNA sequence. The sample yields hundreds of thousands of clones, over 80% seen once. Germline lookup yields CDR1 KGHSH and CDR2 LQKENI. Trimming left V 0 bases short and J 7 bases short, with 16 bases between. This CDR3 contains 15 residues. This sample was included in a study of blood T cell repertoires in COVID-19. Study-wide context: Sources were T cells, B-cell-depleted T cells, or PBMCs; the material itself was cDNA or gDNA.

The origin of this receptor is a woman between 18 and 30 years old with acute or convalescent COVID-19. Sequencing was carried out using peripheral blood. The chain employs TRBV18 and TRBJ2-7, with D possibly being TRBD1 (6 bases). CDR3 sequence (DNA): TGTGCCAGCTCACCACCCCACCAGGGGTTGGAGGAGCAGTACTTC. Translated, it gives CASSPPHQGLEEQYF.